This T cell receptor beta chain appears in the sequencing data of a study of T cells after somatic rescue of genetic block. Clones were sequenced by immunoSEQ multiplex PCR, and TCRdb holds only the in-frame ones, with some missing. The sample yields over 95,000 clones, 80% to 95% seen once. This sequence was found in a woman aged 18-29 years. Source material: peripheral blood mononuclear cells (PBMCs).

In DNA, the CDR3 is TGTGCCAGTAGTGTCCAGGGGGAAGGTGAAGCTTTCTTT. This codes for CASSVQGEGEAFF. The J gene is TRBJ1-1, the V gene TRBV19; 7 nucleotides align to TRBD1. V shed 5 bases and J 7 bases; nucleotides not matched to a gene: 7. Looked up from germline, CDR1 is LNHDA and CDR2 is SQIVND (reference sequence). CDR3 length: 13 residues. The variable domain in full, completed from reference TRBV19 and TRBJ1-1, reads DGGITQSPKYLFRKEGQNVTLSCEQNLNHDAMYWYRQDPGQGLRLIYYSQIVNDFQKGDIAEGYSVSREKKESFPLTVTSAQKNPTAFYLCASSVQGEGEAFFGQGTRLTVV.